These T cell receptor beta chains were read from a single sample in a study of blood T cell repertoires in COVID-19. The data were produced by immunoSEQ multiplex PCR, yet TCRdb's version contains in-frame clones alone and is incomplete. The sample consists of just over 150,000 clones, 88% of them appearing once. Sequenced: PBMCs or T cells enriched from blood (not recorded which). Receptors were obtained from a woman between 50 and 59 years old who had recovered from COVID-19. The CDR3 runs from the conserved cysteine through the conserved F or W. A D gene is named only where the DNA matches it firmly. Clone size is shown for a subset of rows, as once, few, many or a class of expanded clone.

J,V,size,D,DNA,CDR3
TRBJ2-2,TRBV19,.,.,TGTGCCAGTAGTATAATGGGGCAGGCTCCCACCGGGGAGCTGTTTTTT,CASSIMGQAPTGELFF
TRBJ2-1,TRBV29-1,.,TRBD1,TGCAGCGTTGACGGGACAGGGAGGTATGAGCAGTTCTTC,CSVDGTGRYEQFF
TRBJ1-1,TRBV7-9,.,.,TGTGCCAGCAGCTTAGTGGGAGGGGACACTGAAGCTTTCTTT,CASSLVGGDTEAFF
TRBJ2-5,TRBV6-5,.,.,TGTGCCAGCAGTCCGGGGAACATCGGTTTGAAGACCCAGTACTTC,CASSPGNIGLKTQYF
TRBJ1-1,TRBV5-5,.,.,TGTGCCAGCAGCCCCCTCGGGCGCAGCGGGCAGAACACTGAAGCTTTCTTT,CASSPLGRSGQNTEAFF
TRBJ1-2,TRBV5-6,.,.,TGTGCCAGCAGCTTGTTCCTCCTCGGAGGGCATGGCTACACCTTC,CASSLFLLGGHGYTF
TRBJ1-1,TRBV9,.,.,TGTGCCAGCAGCGCCTCTGAGGGGGGGCGGACTGAAGCTTTCTTT,CASSASEGGRTEAFF
TRBJ2-5,TRBV14,.,TRBD2,TGTGCCAGCAGCCAAGATCGAACCGGGGGGGCAGAGACCCAGTACTTC,CASSQDRTGGAETQYF
TRBJ2-3,TRBV5-1,.,.,TGCGCCAGCAGCCCTTCAGGGATTAGCACAGATACGCAGTATTTT,CASSPSGISTDTQYF
TRBJ2-7,TRBV2,.,.,TGTGCCAGCAGGGGTCCCACCGGGGAGCAGTACTTC,CASRGPTGEQYF
TRBJ1-5,TRBV6-2/TRBV6-3,.,TRBD1,TGTGCCAGCAGTTACTCAGGACTTGGAGACAGGGGTTGGAATCAGCCCCAGCATTTT,CASSYSGLGDRGWNQPQHF
TRBJ1-2,TRBV6-5,.,TRBD1,TGTGCCAGCAGTTACAGGGGGCTGGGAGGCTACACCTTC,CASSYRGLGGYTF
TRBJ2-5,TRBV5-6,.,.,TGTGCCAGCAGCCCCCCCTCGGAAGAGACCCAGTACTTC,CASSPPSEETQYF
TRBJ2-5,TRBV9,few,TRBD2,TGTGCCAGCAGCGTCAGTGGCGGGGGGGTAGGAGAGACCCAGTACTTC,CASSVSGGGVGETQYF
TRBJ2-7,TRBV6-2/TRBV6-3,few,.,TGTGCCAGCAGCCCATCTCGGGAGCAGTACTTC,CASSPSREQYF
TRBJ2-7,TRBV4-1,.,.,TGCGCCAGCAGCCAAGATTGGCAGGGAATCTACGAGCAGTACTTC,CASSQDWQGIYEQYF
TRBJ2-2,TRBV7-2,.,.,TGTGCCAGCAGCTTAGCGGGGGGACCGAACACCGGGGAGCTGTTTTTT,CASSLAGGPNTGELFF
TRBJ2-3,TRBV3-1/TRBV3-2,.,TRBD2,TGTGCCAGCAGCGGGACTAGCGGGGCGAGCACAGATACGCAGTATTTT,CASSGTSGASTDTQYF
TRBJ1-1,TRBV6-5,.,.,TGTGCCAGCTCGCCGGGGGTAAGCACTGAAGCTTTCTTT,CASSPGVSTEAFF
TRBJ1-6,TRBV6-5,.,TRBD1,TGTGCCAGCAGTTACTCTCGGACAGGGTACTCACCCCTCCACTTT,CASSYSRTGYSPLHF
TRBJ1-1,TRBV9,.,.,TGTGCCAGCAGCGTAGTGGCGCAGGGGAACACTGAAGCTTTCTTT,CASSVVAQGNTEAFF
TRBJ2-5,TRBV7-9,.,.,TGTGCCAGCAGGGGCCCCCAAGAGACCCAGTACTTC,CASRGPQETQYF
TRBJ1-1,TRBV4-1,.,.,TGCGCCAGCAGCCGGGGGGAGACGGGGAGCACTGAAGCTTTCTTT,CASSRGETGSTEAFF
TRBJ1-6,TRBV12-3/TRBV12-4,.,TRBD1,TGTGCCAGCAGGTATCTGGGACAGCCCCTCCACTTT,CASRYLGQPLHF
TRBJ2-7,TRBV6-5,.,TRBD2,TGTGCCAGCGCATTGGGCAGCGGGGTACCCTACGAGCAGTACTTC,CASALGSGVPYEQYF
TRBJ1-1,TRBV19,.,TRBD1,TGTGCCAGTAGTATACTCCGGACAGGAAAGATGGAGAACACTGAAGCTTTCTTT,CASSILRTGKMENTEAFF
TRBJ2-2,TRBV19,.,TRBD1,TGTGCCAGTAGTATGTGGGACAGGGTGTACACCGGGGAGCTGTTTTTT,CASSMWDRVYTGELFF
TRBJ1-2,TRBV28,once,TRBD1,TGTGCCAGCAGTTTATTAACAGGGGGTCTAGGCTATGGCTACACCTTC,CASSLLTGGLGYGYTF
TRBJ2-7,TRBV10-3,once,TRBD2,TGTGCCATCAGTGGGTCAGCGGGGGGGTATTACGAGCAGTACTTC,CAISGSAGGYYEQYF
TRBJ2-3,TRBV7-2,.,TRBD1,TGTGCCAGCAGCTTACCTACCCGGGACAGAATCACAGATACGCAGTATTTT,CASSLPTRDRITDTQYF
TRBJ1-3,TRBV7-9,few,.,TGTGCCAGCAGCTTAGGTTCGGGAAACACCATATATTTT,CASSLGSGNTIYF
TRBJ2-3,TRBV7-8,.,TRBD2,TGTGCCAGCAGCCCCTCTCGCCTAGCGGGGCTAACAGATACGCAGTATTTT,CASSPSRLAGLTDTQYF
TRBJ1-2,TRBV6-5,.,.,TGTGCCAGCACCCTAACCGTCAGGGGCGGCGGCTACACCTTC,CASTLTVRGGGYTF
TRBJ1-2,TRBV6-5,.,.,TGTGCCACCCTCGGGAATAACTATGGCTACACCTTC,CATLGNNYGYTF
TRBJ2-1,TRBV7-8,.,TRBD1,TGTGCCAGCAGCTTAGGTCGGACAGGGGGGTTGCCCTACAATGAGCAGTTCTTC,CASSLGRTGGLPYNEQFF
TRBJ2-2,TRBV5-4,.,TRBD1,TGTGCCAGCAGCCCCACAGGGGCCGGGGAGCTGTTTTTT,CASSPTGAGELFF
TRBJ1-1,TRBV5-1,.,TRBD1,TGCGCCAGCAGCTGGGACGGACAGGGGTCTGAAGCTTTCTTT,CASSWDGQGSEAFF
TRBJ2-2,TRBV5-4,once,.,TGTGCCAGCAGCTCCGGGGGACTTTCGAACACCGGGGAGCTGTTTTTT,CASSSGGLSNTGELFF
TRBJ1-6,TRBV11-3,.,.,TGTGCCAGCAGCCCTACCTGGACAGCCAGCTCCTATAATTCACCCCTCCACTTT,CASSPTWTASSYNSPLHF
TRBJ2-7,TRBV5-1,few,TRBD1,TGCGCCAGCAGCTTAGGGACAGCCAACTCCTACGAGCAGTACTTC,CASSLGTANSYEQYF
TRBJ2-1,TRBV4-2,.,TRBD2,TGTGCCAGCAGCCAAGCCGGGACTAGCGGGGGTAATGAGCAGTTCTTC,CASSQAGTSGGNEQFF
TRBJ1-3,TRBV5-4,once,.,TGTGCCAGCAGCTGGGCTGGACAGGGAAACACCATATATTTT,CASSWAGQGNTIYF